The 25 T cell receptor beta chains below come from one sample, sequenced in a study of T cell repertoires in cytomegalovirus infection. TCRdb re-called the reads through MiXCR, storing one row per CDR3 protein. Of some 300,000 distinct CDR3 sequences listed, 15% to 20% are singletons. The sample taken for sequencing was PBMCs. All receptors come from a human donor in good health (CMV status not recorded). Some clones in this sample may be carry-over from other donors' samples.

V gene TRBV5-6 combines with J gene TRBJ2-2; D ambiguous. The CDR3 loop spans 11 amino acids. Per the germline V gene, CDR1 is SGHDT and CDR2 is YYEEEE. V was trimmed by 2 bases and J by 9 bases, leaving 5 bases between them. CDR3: CASSFQRELFF. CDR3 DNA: TGTGCCAGCAGCTTTCAGCGGGAGCTGTTTTTT.

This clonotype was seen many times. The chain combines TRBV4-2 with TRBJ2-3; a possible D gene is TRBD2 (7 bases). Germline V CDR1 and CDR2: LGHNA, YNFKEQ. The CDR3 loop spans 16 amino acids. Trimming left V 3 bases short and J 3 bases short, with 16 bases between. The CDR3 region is CASSQMGGAGTDTQYF. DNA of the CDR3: TGTGCCAGCAGCCAGATGGGGGGGGCCGGGACAGATACGCAGTATTTT.

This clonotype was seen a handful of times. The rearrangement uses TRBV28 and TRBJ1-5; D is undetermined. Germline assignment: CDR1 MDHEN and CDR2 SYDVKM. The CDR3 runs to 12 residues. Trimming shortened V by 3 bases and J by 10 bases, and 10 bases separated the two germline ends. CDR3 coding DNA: TGTGCCAGCAGTTTCGCTCTACAACCCCAGCATTTT. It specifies CASSFALQPQHF. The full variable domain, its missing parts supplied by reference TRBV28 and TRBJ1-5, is DVKVTQSSRYLVKRTGEKVFLECVQDMDHENMFWYRQDPGLGLRLIYFSYDVKMKEKGDIPEGYSVSREKKERFSLILESASTNQTSMYLCASSFALQPQHFGDGTRLSIL.

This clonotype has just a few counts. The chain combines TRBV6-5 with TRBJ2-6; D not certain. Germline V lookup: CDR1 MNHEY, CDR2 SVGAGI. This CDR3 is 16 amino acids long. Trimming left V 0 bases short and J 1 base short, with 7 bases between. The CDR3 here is CASSYSIRSGANVLTF. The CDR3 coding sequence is TGTGCCAGCAGTTACTCTATACGATCTGGGGCCAACGTCCTGACTTTC.

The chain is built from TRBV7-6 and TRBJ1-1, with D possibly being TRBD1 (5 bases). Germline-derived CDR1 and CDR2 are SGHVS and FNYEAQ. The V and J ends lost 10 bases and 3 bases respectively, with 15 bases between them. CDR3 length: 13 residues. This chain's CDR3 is CATRQNFDTEAFF. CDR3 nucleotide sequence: TGTGCCACCAGACAGAATTTTGACACTGAAGCTTTCTTT.

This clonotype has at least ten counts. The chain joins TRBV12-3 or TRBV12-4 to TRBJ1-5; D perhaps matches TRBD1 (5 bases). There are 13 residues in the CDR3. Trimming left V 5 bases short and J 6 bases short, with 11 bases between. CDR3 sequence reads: CASSAAGTQPQHF. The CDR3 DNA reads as TGTGCCAGCAGTGCCGCAGGGACTCAGCCCCAGCATTTT.

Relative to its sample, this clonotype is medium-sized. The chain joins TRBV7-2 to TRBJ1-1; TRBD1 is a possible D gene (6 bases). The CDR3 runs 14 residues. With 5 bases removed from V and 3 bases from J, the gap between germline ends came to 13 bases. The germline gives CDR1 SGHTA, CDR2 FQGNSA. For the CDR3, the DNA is TGTGCCAGCAGCAGAAGGGCAGGGGACACTGAAGCTTTCTTT. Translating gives CASSRRAGDTEAFF.

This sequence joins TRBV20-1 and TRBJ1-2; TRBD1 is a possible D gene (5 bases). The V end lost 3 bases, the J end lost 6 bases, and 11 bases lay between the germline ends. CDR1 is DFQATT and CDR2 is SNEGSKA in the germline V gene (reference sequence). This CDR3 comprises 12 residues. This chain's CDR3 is CSASRGMDGYTF. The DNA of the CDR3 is TGCAGTGCTAGTCGGGGCATGGATGGCTACACCTTC.

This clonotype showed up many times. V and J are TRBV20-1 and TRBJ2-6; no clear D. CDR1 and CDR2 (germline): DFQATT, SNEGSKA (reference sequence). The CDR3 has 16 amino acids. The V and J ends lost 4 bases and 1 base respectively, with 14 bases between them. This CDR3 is CSANPLPGSGANVLTF. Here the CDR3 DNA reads TGCAGTGCTAATCCCTTGCCAGGATCTGGGGCCAACGTCCTGACTTTC.

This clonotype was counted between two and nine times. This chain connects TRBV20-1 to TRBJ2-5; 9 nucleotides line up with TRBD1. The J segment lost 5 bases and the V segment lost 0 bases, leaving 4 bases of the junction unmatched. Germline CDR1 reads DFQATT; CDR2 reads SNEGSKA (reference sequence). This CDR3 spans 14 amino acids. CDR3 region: CSAREGTGRETQYF. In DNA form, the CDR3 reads TGCAGTGCTAGAGAGGGGACAGGGAGGGAGACCCAGTACTTC.

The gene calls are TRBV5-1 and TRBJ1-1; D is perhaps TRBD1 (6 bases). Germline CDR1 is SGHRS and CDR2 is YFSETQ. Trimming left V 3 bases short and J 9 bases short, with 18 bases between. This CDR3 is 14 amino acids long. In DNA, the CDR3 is TGCGCCAGCAGCTCAGAATCGAACAGGGATAAAGCTTTCTTT. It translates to CASSSESNRDKAFF.

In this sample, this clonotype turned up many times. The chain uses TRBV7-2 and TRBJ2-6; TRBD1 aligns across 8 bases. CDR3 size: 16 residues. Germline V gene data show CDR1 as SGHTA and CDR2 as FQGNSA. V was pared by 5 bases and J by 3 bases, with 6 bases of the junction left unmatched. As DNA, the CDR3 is TGTGCCAGCAGCCCAAGCAGGGGGCATGGGGCCAACGTCCTGACTTTC. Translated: CASSPSRGHGANVLTF.

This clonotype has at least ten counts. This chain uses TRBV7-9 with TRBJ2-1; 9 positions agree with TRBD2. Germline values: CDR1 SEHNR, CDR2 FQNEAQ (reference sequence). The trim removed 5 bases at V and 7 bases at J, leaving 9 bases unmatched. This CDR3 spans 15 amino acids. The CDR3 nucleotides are TGTGCCAGCAGCGTAGGCGGGGGGGCCGGGAATGAGCAGTTCTTC. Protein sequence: CASSVGGGAGNEQFF.

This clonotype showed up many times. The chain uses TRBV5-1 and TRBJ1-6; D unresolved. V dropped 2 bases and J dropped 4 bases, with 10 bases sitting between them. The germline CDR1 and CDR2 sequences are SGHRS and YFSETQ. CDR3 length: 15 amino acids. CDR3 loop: CASSLEGVYNSPLHF. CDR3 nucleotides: TGCGCCAGCAGCTTAGAGGGCGTATATAATTCACCCCTCCACTTT.

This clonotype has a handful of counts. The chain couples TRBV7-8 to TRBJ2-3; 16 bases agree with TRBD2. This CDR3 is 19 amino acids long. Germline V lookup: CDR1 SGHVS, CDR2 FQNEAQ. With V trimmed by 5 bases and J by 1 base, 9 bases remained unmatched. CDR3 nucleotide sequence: TGTGCCAGCAGCCCGGGACTAGCGGGGGGGGGTGTCCGCACAGATACGCAGTATTTT. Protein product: CASSPGLAGGGVRTDTQYF.

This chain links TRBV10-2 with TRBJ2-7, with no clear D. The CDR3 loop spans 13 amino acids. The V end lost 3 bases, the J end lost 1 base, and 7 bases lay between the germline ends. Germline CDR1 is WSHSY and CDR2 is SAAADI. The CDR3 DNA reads TGCGCCAGCAGTGACAGTGCTTCCTACGAGCAGTACTTC. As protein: CASSDSASYEQYF.

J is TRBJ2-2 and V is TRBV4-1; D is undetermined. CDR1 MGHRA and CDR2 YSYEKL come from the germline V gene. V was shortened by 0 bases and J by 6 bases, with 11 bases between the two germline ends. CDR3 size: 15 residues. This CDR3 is CASSQDRGYAGELFF. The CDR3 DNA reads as TGCGCCAGCAGCCAAGATCGAGGTTACGCCGGGGAGCTGTTTTTT.

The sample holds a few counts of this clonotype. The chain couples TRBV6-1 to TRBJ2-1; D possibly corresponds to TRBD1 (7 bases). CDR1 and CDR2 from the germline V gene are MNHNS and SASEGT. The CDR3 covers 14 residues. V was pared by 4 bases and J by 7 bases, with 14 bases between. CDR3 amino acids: CASSARGVKNEQFF. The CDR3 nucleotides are TGTGCCAGCAGTGCCAGGGGGGTAAAGAATGAGCAGTTCTTC.

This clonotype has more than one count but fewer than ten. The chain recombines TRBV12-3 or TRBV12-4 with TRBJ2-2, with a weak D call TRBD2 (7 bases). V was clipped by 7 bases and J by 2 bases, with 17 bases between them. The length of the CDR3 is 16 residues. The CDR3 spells CASTSRGQFNTGELFF. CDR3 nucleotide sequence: TGTGCCAGCACCTCGCGGGGGCAGTTCAACACCGGGGAGCTGTTTTTT.

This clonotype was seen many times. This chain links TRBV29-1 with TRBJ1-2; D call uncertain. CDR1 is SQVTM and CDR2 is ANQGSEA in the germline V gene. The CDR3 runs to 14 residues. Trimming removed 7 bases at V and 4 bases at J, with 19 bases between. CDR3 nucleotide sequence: TGCAGCGCGGGAGACTGGGCTGTTAGCTATGGCTACACCTTC. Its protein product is CSAGDWAVSYGYTF.

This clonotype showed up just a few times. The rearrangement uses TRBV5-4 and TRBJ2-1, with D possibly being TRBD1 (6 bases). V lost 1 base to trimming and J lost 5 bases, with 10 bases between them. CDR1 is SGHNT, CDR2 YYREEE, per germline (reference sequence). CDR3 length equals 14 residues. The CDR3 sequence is CASSLWGPNNEQFF. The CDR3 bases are TGTGCCAGCAGCTTGTGGGGGCCTAACAATGAGCAGTTCTTC.

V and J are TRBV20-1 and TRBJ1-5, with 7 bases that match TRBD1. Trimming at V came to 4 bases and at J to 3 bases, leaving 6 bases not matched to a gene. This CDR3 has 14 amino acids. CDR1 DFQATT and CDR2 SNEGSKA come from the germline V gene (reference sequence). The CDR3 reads CSAKIQGSNQPQHF. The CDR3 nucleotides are TGCAGTGCTAAGATACAGGGGTCCAATCAGCCCCAGCATTTT.

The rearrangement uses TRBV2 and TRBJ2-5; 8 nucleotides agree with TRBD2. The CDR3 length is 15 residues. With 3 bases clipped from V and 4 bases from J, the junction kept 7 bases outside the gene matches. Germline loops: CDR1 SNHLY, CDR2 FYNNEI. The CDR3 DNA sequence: TGTGCCAGCAGTGAGGTAGCGGGGACCCGAGAGACCCAGTACTTC. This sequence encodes CASSEVAGTRETQYF. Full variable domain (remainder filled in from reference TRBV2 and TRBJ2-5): EPEVTQTPSHQVTQMGQEVILRCVPISNHLYFYWYRQILGQKVEFLVSFYNNEISEKSEIFDDQFSVERPDGSNFTLKIRSTKLEDSAMYFCASSEVAGTRETQYFGPGTRLLVL.

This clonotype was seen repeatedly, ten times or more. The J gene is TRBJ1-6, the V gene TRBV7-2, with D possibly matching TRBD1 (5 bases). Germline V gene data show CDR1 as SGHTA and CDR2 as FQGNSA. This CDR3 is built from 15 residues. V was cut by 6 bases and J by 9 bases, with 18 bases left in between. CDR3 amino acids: CASSMGGGAGSPLHF. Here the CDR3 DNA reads TGTGCCAGCAGTATGGGTGGAGGGGCAGGTTCACCCCTCCACTTT. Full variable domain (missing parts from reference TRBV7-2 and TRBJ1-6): GAGVSQSPSNKVTEKGKDVELRCDPISGHTALYWYRQSLGQGLEFLIYFQGNSAPDKSGLPSDRFSAERTGGSVSTLTIQRTQQEDSAVYLCASSMGGGAGSPLHFGNGTRLTVT.

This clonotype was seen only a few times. The CDR3 bases are TGTGCCAGCAGTTTGTACAGCGGTAATGAAAAACTGTTTTTT. Its translation is CASSLYSGNEKLFF. J is TRBJ1-4 and V is TRBV12-3 or TRBV12-4; no reliable D call. The CDR3 is 14 amino acids. V gave up 3 bases and J gave up 4 bases, with 9 bases separating them.